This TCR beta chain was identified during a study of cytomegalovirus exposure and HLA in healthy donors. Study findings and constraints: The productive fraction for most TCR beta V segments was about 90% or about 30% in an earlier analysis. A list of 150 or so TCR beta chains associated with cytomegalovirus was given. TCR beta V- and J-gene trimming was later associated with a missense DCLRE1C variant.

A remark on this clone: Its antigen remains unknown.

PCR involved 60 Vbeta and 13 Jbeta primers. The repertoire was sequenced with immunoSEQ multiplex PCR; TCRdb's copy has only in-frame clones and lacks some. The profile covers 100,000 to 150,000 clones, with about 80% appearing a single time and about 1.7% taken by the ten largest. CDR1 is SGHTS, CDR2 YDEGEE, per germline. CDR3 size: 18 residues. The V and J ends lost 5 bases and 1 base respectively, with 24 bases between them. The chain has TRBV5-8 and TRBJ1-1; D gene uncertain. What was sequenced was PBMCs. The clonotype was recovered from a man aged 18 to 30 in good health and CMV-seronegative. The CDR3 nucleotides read TGTGCCAGCAGGCTTGTTCATGGCCCCATACAGCCGAACACTGAAGCTTTCTTT. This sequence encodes CASRLVHGPIQPNTEAFF.